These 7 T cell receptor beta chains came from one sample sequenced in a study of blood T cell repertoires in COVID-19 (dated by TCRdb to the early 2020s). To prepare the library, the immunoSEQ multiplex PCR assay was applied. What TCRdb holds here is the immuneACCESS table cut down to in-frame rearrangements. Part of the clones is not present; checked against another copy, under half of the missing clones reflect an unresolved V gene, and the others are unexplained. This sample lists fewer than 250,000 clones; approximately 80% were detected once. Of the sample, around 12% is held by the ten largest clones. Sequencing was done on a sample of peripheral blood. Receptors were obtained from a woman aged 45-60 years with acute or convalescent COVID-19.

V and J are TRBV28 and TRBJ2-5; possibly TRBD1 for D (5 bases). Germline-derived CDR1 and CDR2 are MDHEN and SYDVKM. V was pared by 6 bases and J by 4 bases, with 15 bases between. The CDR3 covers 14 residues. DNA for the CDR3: TGTGCCAGCAGCCTTGGACAAGTCGCAGAGACCCAGTACTTC. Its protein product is CASSLGQVAETQYF.

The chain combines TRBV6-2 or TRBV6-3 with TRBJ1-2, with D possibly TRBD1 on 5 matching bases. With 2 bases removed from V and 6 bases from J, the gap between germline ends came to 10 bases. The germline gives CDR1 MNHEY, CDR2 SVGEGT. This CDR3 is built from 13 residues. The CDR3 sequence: CASSYHGAHGYTF. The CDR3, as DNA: TGTGCCAGCAGTTACCATGGGGCGCATGGCTACACCTTC.

The CDR3 DNA follows: TGTGCCAGCAGCGGGTGGGGGTCAGGGGGCACTGAAGCTTTCTTT. Its protein product is CASSGWGSGGTEAFF. The V call is TRBV6-5, the J call TRBJ1-1; 7 positions agree with TRBD1. The CDR3 is 15 amino acids. From germline, CDR1 is MNHEY and CDR2 SVGAGI. V lost 6 bases to trimming and J lost 4 bases; unmatched junction nucleotides: 11.

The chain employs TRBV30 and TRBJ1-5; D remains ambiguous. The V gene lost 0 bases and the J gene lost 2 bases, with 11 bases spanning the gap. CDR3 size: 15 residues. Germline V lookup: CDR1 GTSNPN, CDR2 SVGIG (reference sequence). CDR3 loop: CAWSVAAGGNQPQHF. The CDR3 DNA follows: TGTGCCTGGAGTGTAGCGGCAGGCGGCAATCAGCCCCAGCATTTT.

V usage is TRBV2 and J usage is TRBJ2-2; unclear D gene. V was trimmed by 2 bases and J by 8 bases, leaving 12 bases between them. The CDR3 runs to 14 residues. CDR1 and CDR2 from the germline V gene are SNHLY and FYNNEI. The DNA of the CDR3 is TGTGCCAGCAGTGAAAAATTGGCGGTGGGGGAGCTGTTTTTT. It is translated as CASSEKLAVGELFF. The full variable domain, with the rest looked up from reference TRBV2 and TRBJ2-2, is EPEVTQTPSHQVTQMGQEVILRCVPISNHLYFYWYRQILGQKVEFLVSFYNNEISEKSEIFDDQFSVERPDGSNFTLKIRSTKLEDSAMYFCASSEKLAVGELFFGEGSRLTVL.

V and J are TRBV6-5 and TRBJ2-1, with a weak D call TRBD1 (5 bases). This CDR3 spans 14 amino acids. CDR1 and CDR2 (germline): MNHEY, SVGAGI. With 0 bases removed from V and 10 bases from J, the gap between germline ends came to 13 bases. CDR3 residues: CASSYSTTVQEQFF. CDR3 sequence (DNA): TGTGCCAGCAGTTACTCGACGACAGTCCAGGAGCAGTTCTTC.

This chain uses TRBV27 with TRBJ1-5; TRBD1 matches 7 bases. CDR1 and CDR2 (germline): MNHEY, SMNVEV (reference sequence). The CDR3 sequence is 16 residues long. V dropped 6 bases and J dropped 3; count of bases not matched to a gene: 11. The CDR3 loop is CASRKTGVSYNQPQHF. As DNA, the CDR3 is TGTGCCAGCAGGAAAACAGGGGTTTCTTACAATCAGCCCCAGCATTTT.